This TCR beta chain is from a study of T cells in Graves' hyperthyroidism and ophthalmopathy. Study outcomes and limitations: A median 6.5 months before onset, the model predicted ophthalmopathy.

V shed 0 bases and J shed 0 bases, with 11 bases lying between them. The CDR3 consists of 16 residues. Germline assignment: CDR1 SNHLY and CDR2 FYNNEI. If no ophthalmopathy progression occurred within 18 months, Graves' hyperthyroidism was stable. Diagnosis of hyperthyroidism was new in patients aged 18 to 65, and its duration was under 2 months. Uncontrolled infection, other autoimmune disease, pregnancy or lactation barred patients from enrollment. TCR beta CDR3 sequences were amplified from RNA transcripts. Initially, a first-round RT-PCR of the TCR CDR3 employed the HTBI primer set. From the multiplex PCR reads, TCRdb called clonotypes with MiXCR, one entry per CDR3 protein. The sample shows 300,000 to 450,000 distinct CDR3 sequences, just under 15% of them seen only once. This clonotype was counted at least ten times. The antigen is unknown.

The chain combines TRBV2 with TRBJ1-1; tentatively, D is TRBD1 (6 bases). The clonotype originates from a woman younger than 45 with Graves' hyperthyroidism. Sequenced: blood. The CDR3 DNA follows: TGTGCCAGCAGTGAAGCGGACAGAGACATGAACACTGAAGCTTTCTTT. Protein product: CASSEADRDMNTEAFF. The full variable domain, its missing parts supplied by reference TRBV2 and TRBJ1-1, is EPEVTQTPSHQVTQMGQEVILRCVPISNHLYFYWYRQILGQKVEFLVSFYNNEISEKSEIFDDQFSVERPDGSNFTLKIRSTKLEDSAMYFCASSEADRDMNTEAFFGQGTRLTVV.